Listed here are 30 T cell receptor beta chains from one sample, sequenced in a study of T cell repertoires in cytomegalovirus infection. One entry per CDR3 protein results from TCRdb running MiXCR on the reads. Of about 360,000 distinct CDR3 sequences in the sample, 18% were seen once. The specimen sequenced was PBMCs. These receptors originate from a human donor in good health (CMV status not recorded). Some clones in this sample may be carry-over from other donors' samples.

J is TRBJ1-1 and V is TRBV15, with D perhaps matching TRBD1 (5 bases). Germline lookup yields CDR1 LNHNV and CDR2 YYDKDF (reference sequence). The CDR3 is 14 amino acids. V was cut by 3 bases and J by 5 bases, with 13 bases left in between. Here the CDR3 reads CATSSGQGGTEAFF. The CDR3 DNA is TGTGCCACCAGCAGCGGGCAGGGAGGTACTGAAGCTTTCTTT.

Many counts were recorded for this clonotype. The chain's CDR3 is CASSAIGGLLAGALNEQFF. CDR3 in DNA: TGTGCCAGCAGCGCCATTGGGGGCCTTCTAGCGGGAGCTCTTAATGAGCAGTTCTTC. The rearrangement links TRBV7-6 to TRBJ2-1; 10 bases align to TRBD2. With V trimmed by 5 bases and J by 7 bases, 20 bases remained unmatched. The CDR3 is 19 amino acids. The V gene's germline CDR1 is SGHVS and CDR2 FNYEAQ.

This clonotype was seen only a few times. The chain combines TRBV20-1 with TRBJ2-7, with D possibly matching TRBD2 (5 bases). The germline CDR1 and CDR2 sequences are DFQATT and SNEGSKA (reference sequence). The CDR3 runs 12 residues. Trimming removed 4 bases at V and 3 bases at J, with 10 bases between. DNA for the CDR3: TGCAGTGCTACCGGACTGAACTACGAGCAGTACTTC. This sequence encodes CSATGLNYEQYF.

This clonotype was picked up a small number of times. The chain combines TRBV11-1 with TRBJ2-1; 12 nucleotides agree with TRBD2. The germline V gene encodes CDR1 SGHAT and CDR2 FQDESV (reference sequence). The CDR3 loop spans 16 amino acids. V lost 2 bases, J lost 5 bases, and 4 bases stayed unmatched. The CDR3 DNA reads TGTGCCAGCAGCTTATCGGGACTAGCGGGCCACAATGAGCAGTTCTTC. Translated, it gives CASSLSGLAGHNEQFF.

The V call is TRBV15, the J call TRBJ2-1; possible D gene TRBD2, 5 bases. CDR1 is LNHNV, CDR2 YYDKDF, per germline (reference sequence). Trimming shortened V by 0 bases and J by 8 bases, and 11 bases separated the two germline ends. CDR3 size: 14 residues. The CDR3 nucleotides read TGTGCCACCAGCAGAGATCTAGTGGAGGATGAGCAGTTCTTC. It is translated as CATSRDLVEDEQFF.

Many counts were recorded for this clonotype. V gene TRBV7-9 combines with J gene TRBJ2-3, with 10 bases that match TRBD2. The germline V gene encodes CDR1 SEHNR and CDR2 FQNEAQ (reference sequence). With V trimmed by 3 bases and J by 0 bases, 0 bases remained unmatched. The CDR3 length is 15 residues. CDR3 DNA: TGTGCCAGCAGCTTTAGCGGGGGGAGCACAGATACGCAGTATTTT. Translated: CASSFSGGSTDTQYF. Full variable domain (outside the CDR3, taken from reference TRBV7-9 and TRBJ2-3): DTGVSQNPRHKITKRGQNVTFRCDPISEHNRLYWYRQTLGQGPEFLTYFQNEAQLEKSRLLSDRFSAERPKGSFSTLEIQRTEQGDSAMYLCASSFSGGSTDTQYFGPGTRLTVL.

This clonotype was seen many times. The chain is built from TRBV7-2 and TRBJ2-7; D tentatively reads TRBD1 or TRBD2 (6 bases each). This CDR3 has 14 residues. The V end was cut by 3 bases, the J end by 2 bases, with 11 bases between. Germline CDR1 SGHTA, CDR2 FQGNSA. CDR3 coding DNA: TGTGCCAGCAGCTTCACCGGGGGCCCCTACGAGCAGTACTTC. Encoded protein: CASSFTGGPYEQYF.

This clonotype was seen at least ten times. This chain uses TRBV20-1 with TRBJ2-7; D is tentatively TRBD1 or TRBD2 (5 bases each). From germline, CDR1 is DFQATT and CDR2 SNEGSKA (reference sequence). This CDR3 comprises 14 residues. The germline V and J ends were trimmed by 4 bases and 0 bases, with 13 bases remaining between them. In DNA, the CDR3 is TGCAGTGCTATCCCCGGGACGGACTCCTACGAGCAGTACTTC. Encoded protein: CSAIPGTDSYEQYF.

The chain uses TRBV7-8 and TRBJ1-1; D remains ambiguous. Germline CDR1 is SGHVS and CDR2 is FQNEAQ. This CDR3 contains 14 residues. V gave up 3 bases and J gave up 1 base, with 9 bases separating them. CDR3 coding DNA: TGTGCCAGCAGCTTCCTGGTCGGGAACACTGAAGCTTTCTTT. Translated: CASSFLVGNTEAFF.

The V call is TRBV19, the J call TRBJ2-5; D may be TRBD2 (6 bases). CDR3 length: 14 amino acids. Germline V gene lookup returns CDR1 LNHDA and CDR2 SQIVND (reference sequence). Trimming left V 7 bases short and J 4 bases short, with 16 bases between. The CDR3: CASTPSAGGETQYF. CDR3 DNA sequence: TGTGCCAGTACCCCGAGTGCCGGGGGAGAGACCCAGTACTTC. The entire variable domain, with the rest obtained from reference TRBV19 and TRBJ2-5, is as follows: DGGITQSPKYLFRKEGQNVTLSCEQNLNHDAMYWYRQDPGQGLRLIYYSQIVNDFQKGDIAEGYSVSREKKESFPLTVTSAQKNPTAFYLCASTPSAGGETQYFGPGTRLLVL.

The V call is TRBV13, the J call TRBJ2-3, with 7 bases matching TRBD1. The germline CDR1 and CDR2 sequences are PRHDT and FYEKMQ (reference sequence). J lost 4 bases, V lost 2 bases, and 6 bases had no gene match. The CDR3 is made up of 15 amino acids. The CDR3 coding sequence is TGTGCCAGCAGCTTAAAGGACAGGTCGTCAGATACGCAGTATTTT. Protein product: CASSLKDRSSDTQYF.

This clonotype was recorded once. The rearrangement uses TRBV20-1 and TRBJ2-7, with 9 positions matching TRBD2. The CDR3 extends over 15 amino acids. Germline CDR1 DFQATT, CDR2 SNEGSKA (reference sequence). With V trimmed by 0 bases and J by 4 bases, 7 bases remained unmatched. The CDR3 nucleotides are TGCAGTGCTAGAGATACGGCTAGCGGGACATACGAGCAGTACTTC. Translating it yields CSARDTASGTYEQYF.

V is TRBV7-2 and J is TRBJ2-5, with TRBD2 identical over 7 bases. The CDR3 has 15 residues. With 1 base clipped from V and 6 bases from J, the junction kept 8 bases outside the gene matches. CDR1 and CDR2 (germline): SGHTA, FQGNSA. CDR3 coding DNA: TGTGCCAGCAGCTTAGGCGCCGGCGGGAGAAAGACCCAGTACTTC. Amino acid sequence: CASSLGAGGRKTQYF.

This clonotype appeared a few times. The rearrangement links TRBV27 to TRBJ2-1; D possibly corresponds to TRBD2 (5 bases). Germline V gives CDR1 MNHEY, CDR2 SMNVEV (reference sequence). The CDR3 sequence is 16 residues long. The V and J ends lost 6 bases and 4 bases respectively, with 19 bases between them. The CDR3 loop is CASSRSRAEVYNEQFF. The CDR3 DNA reads TGTGCCAGCAGCCGCTCTCGGGCGGAGGTTTACAATGAGCAGTTCTTC.

At least ten counts were recorded for this clonotype. The chain uses TRBV27 and TRBJ1-5; no reliable D call. Germline V gene data show CDR1 as MNHEY and CDR2 as SMNVEV (reference sequence). V was trimmed by 6 bases and J by 4 bases, leaving 10 bases between them. This CDR3 is 13 amino acids long. The CDR3 region has the DNA TGTGCCAGCAGCGTAAGTTCTAATCAGCCCCAGCATTTT. Protein product: CASSVSSNQPQHF.

V gene TRBV10-3 combines with J gene TRBJ2-1, with D tentatively TRBD1 (5 bases). Germline V gives CDR1 ENHRY, CDR2 SYGVKD. This CDR3 is built from 13 residues. Trimming shortened V by 2 bases and J by 9 bases, and 11 bases separated the two germline ends. The CDR3 protein is CAISEPVGVEQFF. As DNA, the CDR3 is TGTGCCATCAGTGAGCCTGTAGGGGTTGAGCAGTTCTTC.

At least ten counts were recorded for this clonotype. The rearrangement uses TRBV7-2 and TRBJ1-2, with no clear D. The V end lost 5 bases, the J end lost 4 bases, and 14 bases lay between the germline ends. The CDR3 contains 14 residues. The germline V gene encodes CDR1 SGHTA and CDR2 FQGNSA. Written as DNA, the CDR3 is TGTGCCAGCAGCCCGCGGACGGAAATCTATGGCTACACCTTC. Its protein is CASSPRTEIYGYTF.

This clonotype has ten or more counts. V gene TRBV7-9 combines with J gene TRBJ2-7, with D tentatively TRBD1 (5 bases). The length of the CDR3 is 13 residues. V lost 4 bases and J 6 bases, leaving 13 bases between the germline ends. From germline, CDR1 is SEHNR and CDR2 FQNEAQ (reference sequence). The CDR3 coding sequence is TGTGCCAGCAGCTCCCAGGGCGAGACCGAGCAGTACTTC. The encoded protein is CASSSQGETEQYF.

This clonotype was counted many times. The rearrangement joins TRBV9 to TRBJ1-2; D is ambiguous. Germline V gene data show CDR1 as SGDLS and CDR2 as YYNGEE. The CDR3 extends over 14 amino acids. V shed 0 bases and J shed 6 bases, with 12 bases lying between them. As DNA, the CDR3 is TGTGCCAGCAGCGTAGACCGTTCGTATGATGGCTACACCTTC. Translating gives CASSVDRSYDGYTF.

The CDR3 DNA reads as TGTGCCACAGAGGTCGGGGGGGACCGGAATACGCAGTATTTT. It specifies CATEVGGDRNTQYF. The V call is TRBV6-1, the J call TRBJ2-3; 8 nucleotides line up with TRBD2. With 10 bases clipped from V and 7 bases from J, the junction kept 13 bases outside the gene matches. Looked up from germline, CDR1 is MNHNS and CDR2 is SASEGT. The CDR3 is 14 residues long.

The rearrangement links TRBV28 to TRBJ1-1; D not certain. Trimming shortened V by 6 bases and J by 2 bases, and 13 bases separated the two germline ends. Per germline, CDR1 MDHEN and CDR2 SYDVKM. CDR3 length equals 14 residues. In nucleotides, the CDR3 is TGTGCCAGCAGCCAAGTGGAGCCCAACACTGAAGCTTTCTTT. Translation: CASSQVEPNTEAFF.

The chain combines TRBV20-1 with TRBJ1-1, with no clear D. V gave up 2 bases and J gave up 0 bases, with 10 bases separating them. From germline, CDR1 is DFQATT and CDR2 SNEGSKA (reference sequence). The CDR3 is 14 amino acids. The CDR3 DNA reads as TGCAGTGCTAGACCGGGAGATCTGAACACTGAAGCTTTCTTT. It translates to CSARPGDLNTEAFF.

This clonotype was counted ten times or more. The chain couples TRBV7-9 to TRBJ2-3, with 13 bases fitting TRBD2. The length of the CDR3 is 17 residues. Germline assignment: CDR1 SEHNR and CDR2 FQNEAQ (reference sequence). V dropped 0 bases and J dropped 5; count of bases not matched to a gene: 5. DNA for the CDR3: TGTGCCAGCAGCTTAGCTTACGGACTAGCGGGAGAAGATACGCAGTATTTT. Its protein is CASSLAYGLAGEDTQYF. The full variable domain, its missing parts supplied by reference TRBV7-9 and TRBJ2-3, is DTGVSQNPRHKITKRGQNVTFRCDPISEHNRLYWYRQTLGQGPEFLTYFQNEAQLEKSRLLSDRFSAERPKGSFSTLEIQRTEQGDSAMYLCASSLAYGLAGEDTQYFGPGTRLTVL.

This clonotype was seen at least ten times. The chain has TRBV7-2 and TRBJ1-1, with D unresolved. The CDR3 runs 14 residues. V was cut by 5 bases and J by 6 bases, with 16 bases left in between. Germline V CDR1 and CDR2: SGHTA, FQGNSA. CDR3 sequence reads: CASSPKASGAEAFF. The CDR3 DNA sequence: TGTGCCAGCAGCCCTAAGGCTAGTGGCGCTGAAGCTTTCTTT.

Points on this clonotype: A read error is possible here, since a much larger clone lies one base away. This chain connects TRBV7-9 to TRBJ2-3, with D unresolved. Per germline, CDR1 SEHNR and CDR2 FQNEAQ (reference sequence). V lost 4 bases to trimming and J lost 5 bases, with 19 bases between them. The CDR3 is made up of 16 amino acids. The DNA of the CDR3 is TGTGCCAGCAGCTCATCCGAGCCTCCCGAAATAGATACGCAGTATTTT. Translating it yields CASSSSEPPEIDTQYF.

The rearrangement joins TRBV19 to TRBJ2-1; 11 bases agree with TRBD1. Germline assignment: CDR1 LNHDA and CDR2 SQIVND (reference sequence). The V segment lost 10 bases and the J segment 4 bases; nucleotides outside the gene matches: 6. CDR3 length: 14 amino acids. The CDR3 reads CATTDRGRYNEQFF. The CDR3 DNA follows: TGTGCCACGACGGACAGGGGGCGATACAATGAGCAGTTCTTC.

This clonotype was found a few times. The rearrangement uses TRBV6-1 and TRBJ2-6; D call uncertain. Per germline, CDR1 MNHNS and CDR2 SASEGT. Trimming removed 9 bases at V and 1 base at J, with 10 bases between. This CDR3 is 14 amino acids long. Written as DNA, the CDR3 is TGTGCCAGTCTGTCCCGATCTGGGGCCAACGTCCTGACTTTC. This gives the protein CASLSRSGANVLTF.

V gene TRBV2 combines with J gene TRBJ1-5; D unresolved. The length of the CDR3 is 14 residues. With 6 bases removed from V and 4 bases from J, the gap between germline ends came to 13 bases. Germline CDR1 is SNHLY and CDR2 is FYNNEI. CDR3 in DNA: TGTGCCAGCAGCTCAGAGGCGGGGAATCAGCCCCAGCATTTT. Its protein product is CASSSEAGNQPQHF.

This clonotype was detected ten times or more. The V call is TRBV4-2, the J call TRBJ2-3, with D maybe TRBD1 (5 bases). This CDR3 is built from 15 residues. Germline CDR1 is LGHNA and CDR2 is YNFKEQ. The V gene lost 1 base and the J gene lost 0 bases, with 8 bases spanning the gap. The CDR3 DNA sequence: TGTGCCAGCAGCCAAGTAGGGGCGAGCACAGATACGCAGTATTTT. It is translated as CASSQVGASTDTQYF.

The J gene is TRBJ2-7, the V gene TRBV7-9; D might be TRBD1 or TRBD2, each matching 5 bases. CDR3 size: 14 residues. V dropped 6 bases and J dropped 3 bases, with 15 bases sitting between them. Looked up from germline, CDR1 is SEHNR and CDR2 is FQNEAQ (reference sequence). Here the CDR3 reads CASSFGGGHYEQYF. The DNA of the CDR3 is TGTGCCAGCAGTTTTGGGGGTGGACACTACGAGCAGTACTTC.